This is a list of T cell receptor beta chains from one sample in a study of OX40 agonist ivuxolimab in advanced cancers. TCRdb keeps only in-frame clones here, not all; method: immunoSEQ multiplex PCR. The table includes about 92,000 clones, roughly 91% detected once. This specimen consisted of CD4+ or CD8+ T cells sorted from blood, obtained in a trial of the OX40 agonist ivuxolimab. These TCRs come from an adult with an advanced solid tumor such as melanoma, head and neck, liver or kidney cancer. Each CDR3 is given with its conserved first and last residue. D genes are given only for firm matches. Clone size is stated in some rows and not others, as once, few, many or a class when expanded.

J gene	clone size	V gene	D gene	CDR3 DNA	CDR3 protein
TRBJ2-3	.	TRBV7-2	.	TGTGCCAGCAGCTTAGCAGGGGCATCGTACACAGATACGCAGTATTTT	CASSLAGASYTDTQYF
TRBJ2-2	.	TRBV6-5	.	TGTGCCAGCAGTTATAACAGACACACCGGGGAGCTGTTTTTT	CASSYNRHTGELFF
TRBJ2-3	.	TRBV7-9	TRBD1	TGTGCCAGCAGCCTTGACAGGGGGAGCGGAGATACGCAGTATTTT	CASSLDRGSGDTQYF
TRBJ1-1	.	TRBV6-6	.	TGTGCCAGCAGTTACGGAAGGGCACGGGGGACTGAAGCTTTCTTT	CASSYGRARGTEAFF
TRBJ2-2	.	TRBV5-4	TRBD1	TGTGCCAGCAGTCCCGGGACAGGGGGCCTAGCCGGGGAGCTGTTTTTT	CASSPGTGGLAGELFF
TRBJ2-1	.	TRBV9	TRBD2	TGTGCCAGCAGCGTATTTGGAAGCGGGAGGGGAAATGAGCAGTTCTTC	CASSVFGSGRGNEQFF
TRBJ2-7	.	TRBV7-8	.	TGTGCCAGCAGCGAACAGGGGGCGTTAAGACGGGAGGGCCTCCACTTC	CASSEQGALRREGLHF
TRBJ2-7	.	TRBV5-4	.	TGTGCCAGCAGTCTCCGGGACTACGAGCAGTACTTC	CASSLRDYEQYF
TRBJ2-2	.	TRBV2	.	TGTGCCAGCACCATCCTAGGGATGGCGAACACCGGGGAGCTGTTTTTT	CASTILGMANTGELFF
TRBJ2-1	.	TRBV7-2	.	TGTGCCAGCAGCTTAGATTGGAATGAGCAGTTCTTC	CASSLDWNEQFF
TRBJ1-5	.	TRBV6-1	TRBD1	TGTGCCAGCAGTCCCGGACAGGGGGGGATTCAGCCCCAGCATTTT	CASSPGQGGIQPQHF
TRBJ1-1	.	TRBV7-8	.	TGTGCCAGCAGCTTCCCAACAGGGAAAGCTTTCTTT	CASSFPTGKAFF
TRBJ2-3	.	TRBV27	.	TGTGCCAGCAGTTTGCAGAGAGGCACAGATACGCAGTATTTT	CASSLQRGTDTQYF
TRBJ2-7	.	TRBV19	.	TGTGCCAGTAGTATGCTGGGTTCACGGGACGAGCAGTACTTC	CASSMLGSRDEQYF
TRBJ2-7	.	TRBV2	.	TGTGCCAGCATTCTCACCTACGAGCAGTACTTC	CASILTYEQYF
TRBJ2-6	once	TRBV7-9	TRBD1	TGTGCCAGCAGCTTAGGGTCAGGGGGTGTCTCTGGGGCCAACGTCCTGACTTTC	CASSLGSGGVSGANVLTF
TRBJ2-7	.	TRBV10-3	.	TGTGCCATCAGTGAGTCGGGCGGTTACGAGCAGTACTTC	CAISESGGYEQYF
TRBJ2-1	.	TRBV28	.	TGTGCCAGCAGTTCCCCGGACACTCGCTCCTACAATGAGCAGTTCTTC	CASSSPDTRSYNEQFF